A single sample gave rise to the 27 T cell receptor beta chains below, sequenced in a study of shared clonotypes between healthy human individuals. The repertoire was sequenced with immunoSEQ multiplex PCR; TCRdb's copy has only in-frame clones and lacks some. This sample has about 110,000 clones; 55% to 70% occur once, and the top ten carry approximately 25%. Sequencing was performed on memory CD8+ T cells sorted from blood. Documented subset: CD45RO+ cells pooled with CCR7-negative TemRA cells. Receptors originate from a woman aged 25 to 39 in good health.

This chain uses TRBV11-1 with TRBJ1-2; D gene unclear. Trimming removed 5 bases at V and 3 bases at J, with 13 bases between. CDR1 and CDR2 (germline): SGHAT, FQDESV (reference sequence). This CDR3 comprises 14 residues. CDR3 amino acids: CASSPSGGDYGYTF. DNA of the CDR3: TGTGCCAGCAGCCCGTCGGGTGGGGACTATGGCTACACCTTC. The variable domain in full, completed from reference TRBV11-1 and TRBJ1-2, reads EAEVAQSPRYKITEKSQAVAFWCDPISGHATLYWYRQILGQGPELLVQFQDESVVDDSQLPKDRFSAERLKGVDSTLKIQPAELGDSAMYLCASSPSGGDYGYTFGSGTRLTVV.

The chain uses TRBV7-2 and TRBJ1-1; weak D call: TRBD1 (6 bases). V lost 7 bases and J lost 4, with 13 bases in between. Germline CDR1 is SGHTA and CDR2 is FQGNSA. The CDR3 extends over 13 amino acids. Written as DNA, the CDR3 is TGTGCCAGCATCCGATGGACAGCCACTGAAGCTTTCTTT. Protein: CASIRWTATEAFF.

The sample holds one count of this clone. This rearrangement joins TRBV7-9 to TRBJ2-1, with TRBD1 identical over 7 bases. Germline CDR1 and CDR2: SEHNR and FQNEAQ (reference sequence). Trimming at V came to 8 bases and at J to 0 bases, leaving 4 bases not matched to a gene. This CDR3 has 14 residues. CDR3 coding DNA: TGTGCCAGCGAAGGGGGCAACTCCTACAATGAGCAGTTCTTC. This gives the protein CASEGGNSYNEQFF.

The J gene is TRBJ2-7, the V gene TRBV25-1; D not resolved. Germline assignment: CDR1 MGHDK and CDR2 SYGVNS. V was clipped by 8 bases and J by 1 base, with 9 bases between them. This CDR3 is 12 amino acids long. The CDR3: CASGPASYEQYF. The CDR3 coding sequence is TGTGCCAGCGGCCCGGCGTCCTACGAGCAGTACTTC.

This clone was recorded a few times. The chain combines TRBV19 with TRBJ1-2; D perhaps matches TRBD1 (5 bases). Germline CDR1 LNHDA, CDR2 SQIVND (reference sequence). CDR3 length equals 15 residues. The V end lost 11 bases, the J end lost 4 bases, and 23 bases lay between the germline ends. The chain's CDR3 is CASNTRDFDIYGYTF. CDR3 coding DNA: TGTGCCTCAAACACCCGGGACTTTGACATCTATGGCTACACCTTC. The complete variable domain, with remaining parts taken from reference TRBV19 and TRBJ1-2, reads DGGITQSPKYLFRKEGQNVTLSCEQNLNHDAMYWYRQDPGQGLRLIYYSQIVNDFQKGDIAEGYSVSREKKESFPLTVTSAQKNPTAFYLCASNTRDFDIYGYTFGSGTRLTVV.

The J gene is TRBJ2-1, the V gene TRBV27; D gene ambiguous. This CDR3 is built from 13 residues. CDR1 MNHEY and CDR2 SMNVEV come from the germline V gene (reference sequence). V lost 3 bases and J lost 5, with 8 bases in between. The CDR3 sequence is CASSFSPNNEQFF. CDR3 coding DNA: TGTGCCAGCAGTTTCTCCCCTAACAATGAGCAGTTCTTC.

V is TRBV12-2 and J is TRBJ2-1; the D segment call TRBD1 is taken from the table without a DNA check. TRBV12-2 is labeled a pseudogene. The CDR3 sequence is 14 residues long. The CDR3 loop reads CARWPAGRSNEQFF. CDR3 DNA: TGTGCAAGGTGGCCGGCTGGGCGTTCCAATGAGCAGTTCTTC.

This clone turned up a few times. The V call is TRBV28, the J call TRBJ1-5; no clear D. This CDR3 has 15 residues. V was clipped by 5 bases and J by 0 bases, with 11 bases between them. From germline, CDR1 is MDHEN and CDR2 SYDVKM. The CDR3 here is CASSPLIDSNQPQHF. The CDR3 bases are TGTGCCAGCAGTCCGCTGATTGATAGCAATCAGCCCCAGCATTTT. Full variable domain (missing parts from reference TRBV28 and TRBJ1-5): DVKVTQSSRYLVKRTGEKVFLECVQDMDHENMFWYRQDPGLGLRLIYFSYDVKMKEKGDIPEGYSVSREKKERFSLILESASTNQTSMYLCASSPLIDSNQPQHFGDGTRLSIL.

The rearrangement uses TRBV4-2 and TRBJ2-3, with TRBD1 matching over 8 bases. This CDR3 contains 16 residues. Germline values: CDR1 LGHNA, CDR2 YNFKEQ. V was clipped by 0 bases and J by 4 bases; unmatched bases: 6. In nucleotides, the CDR3 is TGTGCCAGCAGCCAAGATTCGGGCAGGGGGCCAGATACGCAGTATTTT. This translates into CASSQDSGRGPDTQYF.

This chain joins TRBV7-8 and TRBJ1-5; TRBD1 agrees at 7 bases. Germline loops: CDR1 SGHVS, CDR2 FQNEAQ. V lost 5 bases and J lost 9; bases outside the gene matches: 10. This CDR3 is 14 amino acids long. The CDR3 region is CASSPDRESRPQHF. For the CDR3, the DNA is TGTGCCAGCAGCCCTGACAGGGAATCGCGGCCCCAGCATTTT.

This clone was seen just once. The chain uses TRBV7-9 and TRBJ2-1; a weak D match, TRBD2 (5 bases). CDR1 and CDR2 from the germline V gene are SEHNR and FQNEAQ (reference sequence). Trimming removed 3 bases at V and 3 bases at J, with 18 bases between. This CDR3 spans 17 amino acids. Here the CDR3 reads CASSFLGRAHFYNEQFF. In DNA, the CDR3 is TGTGCCAGCAGCTTTCTAGGGCGGGCCCACTTCTACAATGAGCAGTTCTTC.

This chain joins TRBV6-4 and TRBJ2-1; D is ambiguous. Germline CDR1 is MRHNA and CDR2 is SNTAGT. V gave up 2 bases and J gave up 5 bases, with 10 bases separating them. The CDR3 is 14 amino acids. The CDR3 coding sequence is TGTGCCAGCAGTGACGGACCAGAGAACAATGAGCAGTTCTTC. Translation gives CASSDGPENNEQFF.

The V gene is TRBV6-1, the J gene TRBJ1-1; no reliable D call. Germline values: CDR1 MNHNS, CDR2 SASEGT. The V end lost 7 bases, the J end lost 0 bases, and 12 bases lay between the germline ends. The CDR3 covers 14 residues. The DNA of the CDR3 is TGTGCCAGCATCCTGGACGGGATGAACACTGAAGCTTTCTTT. Translated, it gives CASILDGMNTEAFF.

The chain combines TRBV27 with TRBJ1-5; weak D call: TRBD1 (5 bases). This CDR3 is 16 amino acids long. Trimming left V 5 bases short and J 2 bases short, with 16 bases between. The germline V gene encodes CDR1 MNHEY and CDR2 SMNVEV (reference sequence). CDR3 sequence reads: CASSPYGTRRNQPQHF. The CDR3 DNA reads as TGTGCCAGCAGTCCCTACGGGACTCGCCGCAATCAGCCCCAGCATTTT.

V and J are TRBV12-5 and TRBJ2-7; 8 positions match TRBD2. Germline CDR1 LGHNT, CDR2 FRNRAP. The CDR3 loop spans 17 amino acids. Trimming cost V 0 bases and J 1 base; bases outside gene matches: 8. The CDR3 reads CASGLVTREGMSYEQYF. DNA of the CDR3: TGTGCTAGTGGTTTGGTAACTCGGGAGGGCATGTCCTACGAGCAGTACTTC.

This chain links TRBV7-2 with TRBJ1-2, with no clear D. The germline V and J ends were trimmed by 5 bases and 8 bases, with 12 bases remaining between them. From germline, CDR1 is SGHTA and CDR2 FQGNSA. There are 12 residues in the CDR3. This CDR3 reads CASSTYLGGYTF. CDR3 coding DNA: TGTGCCAGCAGCACCTACCTGGGAGGCTACACCTTC.

This clone was recorded many times. This rearrangement joins TRBV2 to TRBJ2-3; 10 bases line up with TRBD1. The trim removed 0 bases at V and 6 bases at J, leaving 6 bases unmatched. Germline V gene sequence: CDR1 SNHLY, CDR2 FYNNEI. The CDR3 loop spans 16 amino acids. As DNA, the CDR3 is TGTGCCAGCAGTGAAGCATTGACAGGGGGCATCGATACGCAGTATTTT. Protein: CASSEALTGGIDTQYF.

This chain connects TRBV27 to TRBJ2-7; 7 bases map to TRBD1. Germline CDR1 is MNHEY and CDR2 is SMNVEV (reference sequence). Trimming took 2 bases from V and 5 from J; bases not matched to a gene: 6. The CDR3 covers 14 residues. The CDR3 protein is CASSLRGGRHEQYF. Here the CDR3 DNA reads TGTGCCAGCAGTTTAAGAGGGGGCCGTCACGAGCAGTACTTC.

The chain employs TRBV25-1 and TRBJ2-7; 9 bases are shared with TRBD1. The CDR3 spans 16 residues. V was pared by 2 bases and J by 5 bases, with 10 bases of the junction left unmatched. Germline V lookup: CDR1 MGHDK, CDR2 SYGVNS. The CDR3 protein is CASSEPGTGTFHEQYF. CDR3 nucleotides: TGTGCCAGCAGTGAACCCGGGACAGGGACTTTCCACGAGCAGTACTTC.

The V call is TRBV28, the J call TRBJ1-1; D possibly corresponds to TRBD1 (5 bases). Germline CDR1 MDHEN, CDR2 SYDVKM. Trimming shortened V by 4 bases and J by 0 bases, and 12 bases separated the two germline ends. The CDR3 is 15 residues long. CDR3 coding DNA: TGTGCCAGCAGTTCCCCACAGGAGATGAACACTGAAGCTTTCTTT. Protein product: CASSSPQEMNTEAFF.

The chain couples TRBV7-2 to TRBJ1-1, with 7 nucleotides matching TRBD1. The germline V gene encodes CDR1 SGHTA and CDR2 FQGNSA. V dropped 5 bases and J dropped 4; count of bases not matched to a gene: 7. This CDR3 spans 14 amino acids. CDR3 DNA sequence: TGTGCCAGCAGCCCGGCGACAGGGCCCACTGAAGCTTTCTTT. Encoded protein: CASSPATGPTEAFF.

The genes are TRBV13 and TRBJ2-1; D ambiguous. The CDR3 contains 12 residues. Per the germline V gene, CDR1 is PRHDT and CDR2 is FYEKMQ (reference sequence). The germline V and J ends were trimmed by 5 bases and 10 bases, with 12 bases remaining between them. CDR3 protein: CASSPKVGEQFF. The CDR3 DNA reads as TGTGCCAGCAGCCCTAAGGTAGGGGAGCAGTTCTTC.

The chain is built from TRBV4-1 and TRBJ2-2, with 8 bases matching TRBD1. The germline CDR1 and CDR2 sequences are MGHRA and YSYEKL. Losses at the gene ends were 5 bases for V and 0 bases for J; bases not matched to a gene: 17. This CDR3 is built from 20 residues. CDR3 amino acids: CASSTPKTGVHEANTGELFF. Here the CDR3 DNA reads TGCGCCAGCAGCACCCCAAAGACAGGGGTACACGAGGCGAACACCGGGGAGCTGTTTTTT.

Judged by abundance, this clone is medium-sized (0.01 to 0.1%). The chain has TRBV19 and TRBJ1-6, with D possibly matching TRBD1 (6 bases). CDR3 length: 14 residues. Per germline, CDR1 LNHDA and CDR2 SQIVND (reference sequence). The V end lost 5 bases, the J end lost 5 bases, and 10 bases lay between the germline ends. CDR3 sequence: CASSSDSHNSPLHF. CDR3 nucleotides: TGTGCCAGTAGTTCGGACAGTCATAATTCACCCCTCCACTTT.

This clone has more than one count but fewer than ten. The J gene is TRBJ2-1, the V gene TRBV6-6; 8 positions agree with TRBD2. This CDR3 has 15 amino acids. V gave up 6 bases and J gave up 3 bases; unmatched junction bases: 7. CDR1 MNHNY and CDR2 SVGAGI come from the germline V gene (reference sequence). The CDR3 protein is CASSRSGSLYNEQFF. The CDR3 nucleotides are TGTGCCAGCAGCCGCAGCGGGAGCCTCTACAATGAGCAGTTCTTC.

The chain couples TRBV7-8 to TRBJ1-2; a weak D match, TRBD1 (5 bases). The CDR3 runs 15 residues. V was pared by 2 bases and J by 0 bases, with 10 bases between. The V gene's germline CDR1 is SGHVS and CDR2 FQNEAQ. Here the CDR3 reads CASSLMQGANYGYTF. The CDR3 DNA reads TGTGCCAGCAGCTTAATGCAGGGAGCTAACTATGGCTACACCTTC.

Details on this clone: This sample also contains other DNA sequences that code for the same CDR3. The chain has TRBV2 and TRBJ2-5; D is uncertain. This CDR3 is built from 12 residues. Germline CDR1 and CDR2: SNHLY and FYNNEI. Trimming removed 2 bases from V and 5 bases from J, with 6 bases in between. The CDR3 spells CASSERRETQYF. DNA for the CDR3: TGTGCCAGCAGTGAAAGGCGGGAGACCCAGTACTTC. The entire variable domain, with the rest obtained from reference TRBV2 and TRBJ2-5, is as follows: EPEVTQTPSHQVTQMGQEVILRCVPISNHLYFYWYRQILGQKVEFLVSFYNNEISEKSEIFDDQFSVERPDGSNFTLKIRSTKLEDSAMYFCASSERRETQYFGPGTRLLVL.